These 5 T cell receptor beta chains were sequenced from one sample in a study of CXCR3-negative and CXCR3-positive naive CD8 T cells. Findings and caveats of the study: Compared with CXCR3-negative naive cells, CXCR3-positive naive cells showed more hydrophobic TRB CDR3s.

Via 5' RACE with UMI labels, TRB cDNA libraries were prepared. From the 5' RACE reads, TCRdb lists one entry per CDR3 protein and no DNA. This sample's clone table lists 5,500 to 6,000 distinct CDR3 sequences. Their antigen targets remain unknown. Material: naive CXCR3+ CD8+ T cells from blood. Subset noted: CD45RO-CCR7+CD27+CD95- naive CD8+ T cells expressing CXCR3 (TNR3+). Receptors were obtained from a human donor in good health. Some clones in this sample may be carry-over from other donors' samples.

The chain links TRBV7-9 to TRBJ2-1. The germline V gene encodes CDR1 SEHNR and CDR2 FQNEAQ (reference sequence). The CDR3 runs to 14 residues. The CDR3 protein is CASSLASDYNEQFF.

The J gene is TRBJ2-5, the V gene TRBV21-1. TRBV21-1 is annotated as a pseudogene. This CDR3 is 12 amino acids long. CDR3 region: CASSKDGETQYF.

By frequency, this clonotype registers large. The chain joins TRBV14 to TRBJ2-7; as DNA is missing, the TRBD1 call by TCRdb cannot be tested. Per the germline V gene, CDR1 is SGHDN and CDR2 is FVKESK. This CDR3 is built from 14 residues. Here the CDR3 reads CASSQSRGRFEQYF.

This sequence joins TRBV5-1 and TRBJ2-5; without DNA, the TCRdb call of TRBD2 cannot be checked. The CDR3 contains 17 residues. Germline CDR1 reads SGHRS; CDR2 reads YFSETQ. CDR3 loop: CASSLTTSGDYQETQYF.

This chain uses TRBV29-1 with TRBJ1-2; checking the TCRdb D call of TRBD1 is not possible without DNA. The CDR3 length is 13 residues. Germline CDR1 reads SQVTM; CDR2 reads ANQGSEA. This CDR3 is CSVHRGGTYGYTF.